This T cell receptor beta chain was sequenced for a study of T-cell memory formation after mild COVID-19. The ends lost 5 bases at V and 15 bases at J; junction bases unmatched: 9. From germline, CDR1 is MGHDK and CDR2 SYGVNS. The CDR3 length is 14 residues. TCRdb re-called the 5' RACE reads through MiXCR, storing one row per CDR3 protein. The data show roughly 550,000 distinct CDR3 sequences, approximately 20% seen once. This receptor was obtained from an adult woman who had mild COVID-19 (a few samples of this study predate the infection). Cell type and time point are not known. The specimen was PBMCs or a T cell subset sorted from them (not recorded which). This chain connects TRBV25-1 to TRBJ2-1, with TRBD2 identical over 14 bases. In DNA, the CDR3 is TGTGCCAGCAGTATCCCGGGACTAGCGGGAGTATCGTTCTTC. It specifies CASSIPGLAGVSFF.